The 6 T cell receptor beta chains below all came from one sample that was sequenced in a study of T cell changes during pregnancy in multiple sclerosis. Sequenced by immunoSEQ multiplex PCR; TCRdb stores in-frame clones only, minus some. This sample yields 75,000 to 85,000 clones, of which roughly 93% are seen a single time; approximately 2.4% belongs to the top ten. Sample: peripheral blood, taken in the second trimester of pregnancy. The receptors come from a female donor with multiple sclerosis, enrolled in a pregnancy study.

Worth noting for this clone: An end of the junction does not agree with germline; a read error may underlie this. This sequence joins TRBV10-3 and TRBJ2-7; 8 bases align to TRBD1. Germline lookup yields CDR1 ENHRY and CDR2 SYGVKD. The CDR3 is made up of 17 amino acids. CDR3 in amino acids: CAISESRQGRSSDEQYF. The CDR3 region has the DNA TGTGCCATCAGTGAGTCAAGACAGGGGCGATCCTCCGACGAGCAGTACTTC.

The CDR3 DNA follows: TGTGCCTGGCGGGAGTTCAGGACCGGGGAGCTGTTTTTT. This encodes CAWREFRTGELFF. The chain employs TRBV30 and TRBJ2-2; TRBD2 might be the D (6 bases). The CDR3 contains 13 residues. The V gene's germline CDR1 is GTSNPN and CDR2 SVGIG (reference sequence). V lost 5 bases and J 5 bases, leaving 12 bases between the germline ends.

The rearrangement links TRBV13 to TRBJ1-2; D is ambiguous. V was clipped by 0 bases and J by 2 bases, with 4 bases between them. Germline V gene lookup returns CDR1 PRHDT and CDR2 FYEKMQ (reference sequence). This CDR3 comprises 13 residues. CDR3 nucleotide sequence: TGTGCCAGCAGCTTAGGTCGGAACTATGGCTACACCTTC. Amino acids: CASSLGRNYGYTF.

The chain couples TRBV2 to TRBJ1-1, with D uncertain. The ends were cut back, 3 bases at V and 1 base at J, with 6 bases in the middle. Germline CDR1 and CDR2: SNHLY and FYNNEI. The CDR3 runs to 13 residues. CDR3 DNA sequence: TGTGCCAGCAGTGAGGGGAGGAACACTGAAGCTTTCTTT. It is translated as CASSEGRNTEAFF. Drawing the rest from reference TRBV2 and TRBJ1-1, the complete variable domain is EPEVTQTPSHQVTQMGQEVILRCVPISNHLYFYWYRQILGQKVEFLVSFYNNEISEKSEIFDDQFSVERPDGSNFTLKIRSTKLEDSAMYFCASSEGRNTEAFFGQGTRLTVV.

As for this clone: Its ends do not fully match the called genes, so a read error is possible. The CDR3 region has the DNA TGTGCCAGCAGCTGGACTAGCGGGAACGCCGGGGAGCTGTTTTTT. Its protein is CASSWTSGNAGELFF. The J gene is TRBJ2-2, the V gene TRBV7-9, with TRBD2 identical over 12 bases. This CDR3 contains 15 residues. The germline gives CDR1 SEHNR, CDR2 FQNEAQ (reference sequence).

V and J are TRBV19 and TRBJ1-3; D is undetermined. This CDR3 has 14 amino acids. Trimming shortened V by 9 bases and J by 0 bases, and 12 bases separated the two germline ends. Looked up from germline, CDR1 is LNHDA and CDR2 is SQIVND (reference sequence). Here the CDR3 reads CASREGFSGNTIYF. The CDR3 coding sequence is TGTGCCAGCAGAGAGGGATTCTCTGGAAACACCATATATTTT.